The present TCR beta chain was sequenced within a study of radiation and T cells in renal cell carcinoma. The overall study: Nephrectomy followed 15 Gy stereotactic body radiation by 4 weeks.

Time point denoted: baseline pretreatment blood. Treatment noted: 15 Gy SBRT to primary tumor, nephrectomy 4 weeks later. Assay used: immunoSEQ multiplex PCR; TCRdb lists only in-frame clones, some missing. The repertoire holds 150,000 or so clones, with about 87% as singletons. Notes on the study in general: In blood, top tumor clones expanded by 2 weeks, shrinking by 4.

About this clone: Its target is unknown.

The clonotype comes from a woman between 70 and 85 years old with renal cell carcinoma. This specimen consisted of blood, obtained from a patient whose treatment included radiotherapy and nephrectomy.

The CDR3 sequence: CASSYDGNTEAFF. CDR3 nucleotides: TGTGCCAGCAGTTACGACGGGAACACTGAAGCTTTCTTT. The J gene is TRBJ1-1, the V gene TRBV7-9, with D hard to call. The CDR3 has 13 amino acids. From germline, CDR1 is SEHNR and CDR2 FQNEAQ (reference sequence). The V end was cut by 6 bases, the J end by 1 base, with 9 bases between.